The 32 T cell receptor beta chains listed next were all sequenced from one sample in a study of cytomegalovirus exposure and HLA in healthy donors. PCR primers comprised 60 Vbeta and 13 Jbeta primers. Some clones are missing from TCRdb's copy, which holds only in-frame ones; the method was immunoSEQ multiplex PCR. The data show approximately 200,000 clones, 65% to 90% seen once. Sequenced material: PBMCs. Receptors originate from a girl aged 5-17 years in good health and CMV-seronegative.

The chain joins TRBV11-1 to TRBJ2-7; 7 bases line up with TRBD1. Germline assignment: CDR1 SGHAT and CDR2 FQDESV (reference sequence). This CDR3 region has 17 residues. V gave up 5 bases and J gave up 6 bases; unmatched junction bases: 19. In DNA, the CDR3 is TGTGCCAGCAGCCAAAATTTCGGGGCAGGGGGAACGCGCGAGCAGTACTTC. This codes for CASSQNFGAGGTREQYF.

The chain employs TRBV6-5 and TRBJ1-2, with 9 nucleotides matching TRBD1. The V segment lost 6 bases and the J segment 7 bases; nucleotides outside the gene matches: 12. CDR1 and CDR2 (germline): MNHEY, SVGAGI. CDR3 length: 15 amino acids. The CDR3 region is CASSRPGTGSGGYTF. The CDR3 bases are TGTGCCAGCAGCCGTCCCGGGACAGGGTCTGGTGGCTACACCTTC.

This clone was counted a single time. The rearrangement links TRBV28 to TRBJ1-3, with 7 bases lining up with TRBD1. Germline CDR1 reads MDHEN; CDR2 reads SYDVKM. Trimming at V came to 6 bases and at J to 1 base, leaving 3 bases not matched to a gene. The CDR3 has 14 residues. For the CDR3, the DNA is TGTGCCAGCAGACGACAGGGTTCTGGAAACACCATATATTTT. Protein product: CASRRQGSGNTIYF. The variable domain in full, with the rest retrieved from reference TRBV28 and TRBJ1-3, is DVKVTQSSRYLVKRTGEKVFLECVQDMDHENMFWYRQDPGLGLRLIYFSYDVKMKEKGDIPEGYSVSREKKERFSLILESASTNQTSMYLCASRRQGSGNTIYFGEGSWLTVV.

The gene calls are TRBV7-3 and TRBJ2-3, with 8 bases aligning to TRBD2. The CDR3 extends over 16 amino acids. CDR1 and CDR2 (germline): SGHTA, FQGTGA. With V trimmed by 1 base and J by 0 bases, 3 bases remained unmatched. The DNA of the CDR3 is TGTGCCAGCAGCTTAATAGCTAGCGGGAGCACAGATACGCAGTATTTT. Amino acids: CASSLIASGSTDTQYF.

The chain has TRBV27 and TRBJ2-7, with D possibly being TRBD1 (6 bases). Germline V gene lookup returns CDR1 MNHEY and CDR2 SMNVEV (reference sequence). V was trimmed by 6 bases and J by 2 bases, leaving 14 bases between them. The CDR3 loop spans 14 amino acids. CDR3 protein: CASSLRGGTYEQYF. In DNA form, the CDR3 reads TGTGCCAGCAGCCTCAGGGGCGGTACCTACGAGCAGTACTTC.

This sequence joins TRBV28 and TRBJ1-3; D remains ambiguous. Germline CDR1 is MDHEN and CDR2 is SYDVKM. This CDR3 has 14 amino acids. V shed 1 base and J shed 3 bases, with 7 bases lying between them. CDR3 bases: TGTGCCAGCAGTTTATACCGGGATGGAAACACCATATATTTT. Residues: CASSLYRDGNTIYF.

The CDR3 here is CASSLDRAGREAEQFF. In DNA, the CDR3 is TGTGCCAGCAGCTTAGATAGGGCAGGGAGGGAGGCTGAGCAGTTCTTC. This chain joins TRBV11-2 and TRBJ2-1, with 7 bases that match TRBD2. The length of the CDR3 is 16 residues. Per germline, CDR1 SGHAT and CDR2 FQNNGV. The junction had 11 bases not matched to a gene; V was cut back by 0 bases and J by 9 bases.

CDR3 DNA: TGTGCCAGTAGGACTAGCGGGAACTCCTACAATGAGCAGTTCTTC. Residues: CASRTSGNSYNEQFF. The V call is TRBV19, the J call TRBJ2-1, with 11 bases aligning to TRBD2. The CDR3 is made up of 15 amino acids. Trimming removed 6 bases from V and 0 bases from J; junction bases left unmatched: 1. Germline assignment: CDR1 LNHDA and CDR2 SQIVND (reference sequence). Drawing the rest from reference TRBV19 and TRBJ2-1, the complete variable domain is DGGITQSPKYLFRKEGQNVTLSCEQNLNHDAMYWYRQDPGQGLRLIYYSQIVNDFQKGDIAEGYSVSREKKESFPLTVTSAQKNPTAFYLCASRTSGNSYNEQFFGPGTRLTVL.

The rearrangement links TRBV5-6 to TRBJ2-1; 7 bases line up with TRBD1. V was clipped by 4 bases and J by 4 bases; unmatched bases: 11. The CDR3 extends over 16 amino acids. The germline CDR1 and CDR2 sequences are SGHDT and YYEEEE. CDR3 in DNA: TGTGCCAGCAGCACCGAGTCCGGGACAGTTTACAATGAGCAGTTCTTC. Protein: CASSTESGTVYNEQFF.

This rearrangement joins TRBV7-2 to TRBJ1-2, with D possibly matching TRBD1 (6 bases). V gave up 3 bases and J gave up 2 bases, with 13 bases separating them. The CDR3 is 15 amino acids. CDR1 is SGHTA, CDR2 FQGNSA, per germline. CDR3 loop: CASSFGAGVNYGYTF. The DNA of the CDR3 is TGTGCCAGCAGCTTCGGGGCAGGGGTCAACTATGGCTACACCTTC.

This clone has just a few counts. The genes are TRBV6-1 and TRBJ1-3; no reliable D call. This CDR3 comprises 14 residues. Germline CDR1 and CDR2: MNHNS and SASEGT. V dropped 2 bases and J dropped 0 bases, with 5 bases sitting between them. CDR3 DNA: TGTGCCAGCAGTGAACACAGCTCTGGAAACACCATATATTTT. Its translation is CASSEHSSGNTIYF.

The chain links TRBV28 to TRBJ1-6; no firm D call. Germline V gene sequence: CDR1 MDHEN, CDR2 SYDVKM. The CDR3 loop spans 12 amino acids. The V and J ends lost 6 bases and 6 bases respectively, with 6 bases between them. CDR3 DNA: TGTGCCAGCAGGCTACGTAATTCACCCCTCCACTTT. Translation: CASRLRNSPLHF.

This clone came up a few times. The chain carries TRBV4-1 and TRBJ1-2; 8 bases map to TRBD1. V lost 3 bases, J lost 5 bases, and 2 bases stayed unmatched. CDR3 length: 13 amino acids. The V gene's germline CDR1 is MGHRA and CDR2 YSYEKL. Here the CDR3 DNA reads TGCGCCAGCAGCCAGGACAGGGAGTATGGCTACACCTTC. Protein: CASSQDREYGYTF.

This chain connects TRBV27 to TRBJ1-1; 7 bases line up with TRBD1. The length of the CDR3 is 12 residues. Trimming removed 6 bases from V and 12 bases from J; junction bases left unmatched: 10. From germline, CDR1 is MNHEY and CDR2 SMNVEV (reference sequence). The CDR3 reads CASSLRQGLPFF. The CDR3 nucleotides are TGTGCCAGCAGCCTAAGACAGGGTTTACCTTTCTTT.

CDR3 amino acids: CSVRGGGSRKLETQYF. CDR3 sequence (DNA): TGCAGCGTGAGGGGGGGAGGGTCCCGCAAGTTAGAGACCCAGTACTTC. This sequence joins TRBV29-1 and TRBJ2-5, with a weak D call TRBD2 (7 bases). Per the germline V gene, CDR1 is SQVTM and CDR2 is ANQGSEA. The ends were cut back, 6 bases at V and 4 bases at J, with 24 bases in the middle. CDR3 length equals 16 residues.

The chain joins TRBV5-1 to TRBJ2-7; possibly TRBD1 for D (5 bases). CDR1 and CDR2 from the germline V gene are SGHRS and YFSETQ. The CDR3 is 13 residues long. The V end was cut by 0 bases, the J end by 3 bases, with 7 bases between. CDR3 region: CASSLDRSYEQYF. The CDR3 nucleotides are TGCGCCAGCAGCTTGGACAGGAGCTACGAGCAGTACTTC.

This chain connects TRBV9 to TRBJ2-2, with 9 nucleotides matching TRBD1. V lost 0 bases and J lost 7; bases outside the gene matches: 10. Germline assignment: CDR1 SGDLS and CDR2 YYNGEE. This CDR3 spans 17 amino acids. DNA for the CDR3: TGTGCCAGCAGCGTAGGCTGGGGGGACAGGGCTGGCGGGGAGCTGTTTTTT. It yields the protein CASSVGWGDRAGGELFF. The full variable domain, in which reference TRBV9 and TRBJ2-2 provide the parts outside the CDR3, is DSGVTQTPKHLITATGQRVTLRCSPRSGDLSVYWYQQSLDQGLQFLIQYYNGEERAKGNILERFSAQQFPDLHSELNLSSLELGDSALYFCASSVGWGDRAGGELFFGEGSRLTVL.

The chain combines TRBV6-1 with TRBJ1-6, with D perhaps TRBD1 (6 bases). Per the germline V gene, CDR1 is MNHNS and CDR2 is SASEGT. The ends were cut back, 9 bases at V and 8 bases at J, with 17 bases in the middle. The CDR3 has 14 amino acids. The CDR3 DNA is TGTGCCAGTTTCTTAGGGGGAATCGATTCACCCCTCCACTTT. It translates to CASFLGGIDSPLHF.

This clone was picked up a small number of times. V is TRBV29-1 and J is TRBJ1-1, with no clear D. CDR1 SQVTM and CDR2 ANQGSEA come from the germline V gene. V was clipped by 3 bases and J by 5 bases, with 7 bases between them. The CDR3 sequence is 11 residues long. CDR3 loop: CSVDLVTEAFF. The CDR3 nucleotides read TGCAGCGTTGATCTAGTTACTGAAGCTTTCTTT.

The CDR3 DNA sequence: TGTGCCAGCAGTTTAACTACTGAAGCTAACTATGGCTACACCTTC. As protein: CASSLTTEANYGYTF. This sequence joins TRBV28 and TRBJ1-2; D is undetermined. V was cut by 2 bases and J by 0 bases, with 10 bases left in between. Germline V gives CDR1 MDHEN, CDR2 SYDVKM. The CDR3 spans 15 residues.

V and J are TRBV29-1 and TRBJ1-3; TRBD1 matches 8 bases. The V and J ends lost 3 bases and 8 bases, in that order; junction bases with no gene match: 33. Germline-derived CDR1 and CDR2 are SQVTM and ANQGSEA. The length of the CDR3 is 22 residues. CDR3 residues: CSVDRKSPLVRVGTGILYTIYF. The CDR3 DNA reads TGCAGCGTTGATCGCAAAAGTCCGTTGGTCAGAGTAGGGACAGGTATTCTATACACCATATATTTT.

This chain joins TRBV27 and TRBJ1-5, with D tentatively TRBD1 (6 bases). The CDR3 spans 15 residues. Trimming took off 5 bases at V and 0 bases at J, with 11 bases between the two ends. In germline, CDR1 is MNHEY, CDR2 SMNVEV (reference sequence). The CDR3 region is CASSGTPYSNQPQHF. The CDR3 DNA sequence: TGTGCCAGCAGTGGGACACCATATAGCAATCAGCCCCAGCATTTT.

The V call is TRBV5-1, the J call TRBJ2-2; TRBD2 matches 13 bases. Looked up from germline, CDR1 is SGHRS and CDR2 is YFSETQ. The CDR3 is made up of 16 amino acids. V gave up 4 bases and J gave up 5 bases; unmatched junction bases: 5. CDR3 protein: CASSRTSGSQTGELFF. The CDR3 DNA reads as TGCGCCAGCAGCCGGACTAGCGGGAGTCAAACCGGGGAGCTGTTTTTT.

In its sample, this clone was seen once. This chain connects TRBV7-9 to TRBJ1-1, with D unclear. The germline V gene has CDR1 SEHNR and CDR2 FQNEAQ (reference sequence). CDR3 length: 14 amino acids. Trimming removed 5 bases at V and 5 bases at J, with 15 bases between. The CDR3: CASSPLARGTEAFF. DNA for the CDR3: TGTGCCAGCAGCCCACTTGCCCGCGGGACTGAAGCTTTCTTT.

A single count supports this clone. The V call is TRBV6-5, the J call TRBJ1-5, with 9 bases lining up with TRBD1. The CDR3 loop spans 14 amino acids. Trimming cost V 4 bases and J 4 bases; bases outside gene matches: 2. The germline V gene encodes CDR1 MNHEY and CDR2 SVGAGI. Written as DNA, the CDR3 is TGTGCCAGCAGTTGGACAGGGGAAAATCAGCCCCAGCATTTT. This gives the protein CASSWTGENQPQHF.

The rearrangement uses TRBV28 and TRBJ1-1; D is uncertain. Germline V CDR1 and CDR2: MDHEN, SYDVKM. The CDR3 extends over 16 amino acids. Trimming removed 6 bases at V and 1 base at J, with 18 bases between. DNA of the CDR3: TGTGCCAGCAGGTACTCGGGAGACCTCGAGAACACTGAAGCTTTCTTT. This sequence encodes CASRYSGDLENTEAFF. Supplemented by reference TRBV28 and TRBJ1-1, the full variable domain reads DVKVTQSSRYLVKRTGEKVFLECVQDMDHENMFWYRQDPGLGLRLIYFSYDVKMKEKGDIPEGYSVSREKKERFSLILESASTNQTSMYLCASRYSGDLENTEAFFGQGTRLTVV.

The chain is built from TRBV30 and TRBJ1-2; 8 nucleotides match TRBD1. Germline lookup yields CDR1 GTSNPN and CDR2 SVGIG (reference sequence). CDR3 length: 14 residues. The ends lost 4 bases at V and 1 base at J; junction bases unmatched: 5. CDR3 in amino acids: CAWKIQGVNYGYTF. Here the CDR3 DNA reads TGTGCCTGGAAGATACAGGGGGTTAACTATGGCTACACCTTC.

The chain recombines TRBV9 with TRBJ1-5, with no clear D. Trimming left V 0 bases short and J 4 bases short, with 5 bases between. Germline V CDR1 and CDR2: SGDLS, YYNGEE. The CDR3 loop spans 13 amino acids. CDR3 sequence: CASSVAGNQPQHF. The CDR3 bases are TGTGCCAGCAGCGTAGCGGGAAATCAGCCCCAGCATTTT.

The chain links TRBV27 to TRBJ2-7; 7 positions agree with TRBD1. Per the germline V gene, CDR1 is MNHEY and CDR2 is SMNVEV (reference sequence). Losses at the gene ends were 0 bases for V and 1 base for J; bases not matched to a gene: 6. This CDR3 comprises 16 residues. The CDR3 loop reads CASSLSGQTVSYEQYF. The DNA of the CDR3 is TGTGCCAGCAGTTTATCGGGACAGACGGTGTCCTACGAGCAGTACTTC.

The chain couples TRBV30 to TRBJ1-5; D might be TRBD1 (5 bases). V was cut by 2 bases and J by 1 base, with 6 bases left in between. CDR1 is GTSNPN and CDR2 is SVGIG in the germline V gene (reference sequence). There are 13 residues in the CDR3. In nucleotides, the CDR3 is TGTGCCTGGAGTAGACAGAGCAATCAGCCCCAGCATTTT. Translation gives CAWSRQSNQPQHF.

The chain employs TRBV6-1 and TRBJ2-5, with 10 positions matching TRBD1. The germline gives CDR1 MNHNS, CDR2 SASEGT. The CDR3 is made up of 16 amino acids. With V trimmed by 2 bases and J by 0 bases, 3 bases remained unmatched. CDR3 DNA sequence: TGTGCCAGCAGTGAACCGGGACAGGGGTACCAAGAGACCCAGTACTTC. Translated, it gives CASSEPGQGYQETQYF.

CDR3 in amino acids: CASSEEGEAFF. CDR3 DNA: TGCGCCAGCAGCGAGGAGGGTGAAGCTTTCTTT. V gene TRBV4-3 combines with J gene TRBJ1-1; D gene ambiguous. V was cut by 5 bases and J by 7 bases, with 8 bases left in between. The germline gives CDR1 LGHNA, CDR2 YSLEER. CDR3 size: 11 residues.